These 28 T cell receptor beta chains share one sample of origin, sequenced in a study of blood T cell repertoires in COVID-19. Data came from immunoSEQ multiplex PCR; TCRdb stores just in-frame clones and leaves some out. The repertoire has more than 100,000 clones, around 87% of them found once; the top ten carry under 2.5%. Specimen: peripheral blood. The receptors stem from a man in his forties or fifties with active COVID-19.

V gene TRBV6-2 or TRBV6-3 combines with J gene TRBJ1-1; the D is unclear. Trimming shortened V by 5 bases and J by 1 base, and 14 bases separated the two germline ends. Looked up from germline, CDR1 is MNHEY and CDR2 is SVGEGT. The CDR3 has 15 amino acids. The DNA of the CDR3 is TGTGCCAGCAGTGACGGATCGGGAAGGAACACTGAAGCTTTCTTT. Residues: CASSDGSGRNTEAFF.

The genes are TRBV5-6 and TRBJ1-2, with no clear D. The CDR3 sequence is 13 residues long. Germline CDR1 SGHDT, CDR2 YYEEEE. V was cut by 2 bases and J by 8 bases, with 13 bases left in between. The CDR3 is CASSLPNVWGYTF. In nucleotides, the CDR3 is TGTGCCAGCAGCTTACCTAACGTATGGGGCTACACCTTC.

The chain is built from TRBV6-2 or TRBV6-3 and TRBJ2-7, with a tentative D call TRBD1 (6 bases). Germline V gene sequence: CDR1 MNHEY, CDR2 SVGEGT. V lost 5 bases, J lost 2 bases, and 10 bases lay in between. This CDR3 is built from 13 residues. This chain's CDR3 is CASSLWTAYEQYF. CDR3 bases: TGTGCCAGCAGTCTCTGGACAGCCTACGAGCAGTACTTC.

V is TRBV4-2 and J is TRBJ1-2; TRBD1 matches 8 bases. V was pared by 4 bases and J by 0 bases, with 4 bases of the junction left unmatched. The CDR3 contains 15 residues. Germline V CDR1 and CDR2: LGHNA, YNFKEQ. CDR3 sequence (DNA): TGTGCCAGCAGCCCGGACAGGGACTCTAACTATGGCTACACCTTC. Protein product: CASSPDRDSNYGYTF.

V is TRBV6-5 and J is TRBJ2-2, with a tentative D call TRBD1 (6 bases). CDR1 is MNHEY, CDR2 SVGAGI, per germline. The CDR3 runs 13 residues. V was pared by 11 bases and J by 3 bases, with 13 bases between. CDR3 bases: TGTGCCCCGCCGGGACATCACACCGGGGAGCTGTTTTTT. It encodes CAPPGHHTGELFF.

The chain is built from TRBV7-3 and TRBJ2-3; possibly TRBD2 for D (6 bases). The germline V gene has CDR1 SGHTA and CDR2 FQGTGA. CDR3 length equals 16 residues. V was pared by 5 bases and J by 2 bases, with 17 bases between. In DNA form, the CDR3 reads TGTGCCAGCAGCGACCAGCGGGTCCCGAACACAGATACGCAGTATTTT. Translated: CASSDQRVPNTDTQYF.

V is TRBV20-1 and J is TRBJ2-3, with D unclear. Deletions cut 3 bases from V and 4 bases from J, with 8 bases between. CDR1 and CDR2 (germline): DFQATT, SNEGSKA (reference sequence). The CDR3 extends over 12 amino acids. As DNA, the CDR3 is TGCAGTGCTAGTATAGTACCAGATACGCAGTATTTT. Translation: CSASIVPDTQYF.

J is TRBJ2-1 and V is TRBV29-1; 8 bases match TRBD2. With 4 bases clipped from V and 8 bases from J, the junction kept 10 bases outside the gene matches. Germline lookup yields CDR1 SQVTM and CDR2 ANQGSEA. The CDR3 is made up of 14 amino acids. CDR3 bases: TGCAGCGTTGTAAGCGAGCGGGGGAAATATGAGCAGTTCTTC. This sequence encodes CSVVSERGKYEQFF.

CDR3 sequence reads: CASTTQVNYGYTF. The DNA for the CDR3 is TGTGCCAGTACTACACAGGTCAACTATGGCTACACCTTC. The rearrangement joins TRBV19 to TRBJ1-2, with a possible D match to TRBD1 (5 bases). V was clipped by 7 bases and J by 2 bases, with 11 bases between them. The length of the CDR3 is 13 residues. Germline V lookup: CDR1 LNHDA, CDR2 SQIVND (reference sequence).

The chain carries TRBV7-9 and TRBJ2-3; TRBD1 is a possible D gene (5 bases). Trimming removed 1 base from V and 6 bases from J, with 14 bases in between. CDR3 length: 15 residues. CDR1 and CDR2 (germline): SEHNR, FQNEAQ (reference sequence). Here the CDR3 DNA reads TGTGCCAGCAGCTTAGGCAGGGTGGGGTCTGATACGCAGTATTTT. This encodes CASSLGRVGSDTQYF.

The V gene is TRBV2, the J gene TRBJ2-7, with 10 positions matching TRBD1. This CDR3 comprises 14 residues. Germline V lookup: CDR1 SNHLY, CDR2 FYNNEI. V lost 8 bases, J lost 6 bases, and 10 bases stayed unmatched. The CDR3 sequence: CASVGTGVLSEQYF. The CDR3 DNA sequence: TGTGCCAGCGTGGGGACAGGGGTATTGTCCGAGCAGTACTTC.

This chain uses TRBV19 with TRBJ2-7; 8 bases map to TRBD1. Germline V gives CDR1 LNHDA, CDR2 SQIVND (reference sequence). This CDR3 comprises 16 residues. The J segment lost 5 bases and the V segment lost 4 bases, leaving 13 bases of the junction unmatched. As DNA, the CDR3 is TGTGCCAGTAGTACCTCCTTGGACAGGGAATCCCACGAGCAGTACTTC. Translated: CASSTSLDRESHEQYF.

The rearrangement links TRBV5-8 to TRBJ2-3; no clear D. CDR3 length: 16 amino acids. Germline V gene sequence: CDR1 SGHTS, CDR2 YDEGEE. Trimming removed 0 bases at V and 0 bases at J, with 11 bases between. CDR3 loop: CASSLDSRASTDTQYF. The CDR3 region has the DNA TGTGCCAGCAGCTTGGACTCCCGTGCTAGCACAGATACGCAGTATTTT.

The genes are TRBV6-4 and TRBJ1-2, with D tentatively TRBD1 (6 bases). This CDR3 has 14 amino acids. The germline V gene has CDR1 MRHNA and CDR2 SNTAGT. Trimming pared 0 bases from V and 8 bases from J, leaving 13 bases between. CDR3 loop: CASSDSQGMGGYTF. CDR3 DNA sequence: TGTGCCAGCAGTGACTCGCAGGGGATGGGAGGCTACACCTTC.

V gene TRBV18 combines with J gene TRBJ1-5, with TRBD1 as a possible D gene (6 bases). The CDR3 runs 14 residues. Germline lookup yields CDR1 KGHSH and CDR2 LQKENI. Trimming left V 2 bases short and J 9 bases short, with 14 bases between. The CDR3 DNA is TGTGCCAGCTCACCAGGACAGTTGAATTCGCCCCAGCATTTT. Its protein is CASSPGQLNSPQHF.

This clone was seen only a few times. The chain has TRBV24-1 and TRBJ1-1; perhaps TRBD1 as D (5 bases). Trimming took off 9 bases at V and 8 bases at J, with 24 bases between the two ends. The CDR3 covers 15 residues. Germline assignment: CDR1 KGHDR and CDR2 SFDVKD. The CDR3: CATDLGKWGRVEAFF. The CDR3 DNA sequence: TGTGCCACCGACCTCGGAAAATGGGGGAGGGTAGAAGCTTTCTTT.

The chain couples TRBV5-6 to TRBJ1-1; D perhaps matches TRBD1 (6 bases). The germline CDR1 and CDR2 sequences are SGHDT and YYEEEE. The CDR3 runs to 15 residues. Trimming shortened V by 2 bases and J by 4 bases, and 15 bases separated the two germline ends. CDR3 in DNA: TGTGCCAGCAGCTTTATCGTCAGGGGTACCACTGAAGCTTTCTTT. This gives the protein CASSFIVRGTTEAFF.

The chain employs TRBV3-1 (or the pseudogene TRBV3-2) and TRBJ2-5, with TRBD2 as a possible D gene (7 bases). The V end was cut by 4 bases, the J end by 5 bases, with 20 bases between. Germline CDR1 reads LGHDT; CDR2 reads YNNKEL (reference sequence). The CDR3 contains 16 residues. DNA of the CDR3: TGTGCCAGCAGCCTATCTACGGGGGGCGGAAGGGAGACCCAGTACTTC. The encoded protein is CASSLSTGGGRETQYF.

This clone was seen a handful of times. The CDR3 coding sequence is TGCGCCAGCAGCCAGGCCCCAGGGTACGAGCAGTACTTC. This sequence encodes CASSQAPGYEQYF. The chain recombines TRBV4-1 with TRBJ2-7, with TRBD1 as a possible D gene (5 bases). The V end was cut by 3 bases, the J end by 4 bases, with 10 bases between. The CDR3 loop spans 13 amino acids. Germline-derived CDR1 and CDR2 are MGHRA and YSYEKL.

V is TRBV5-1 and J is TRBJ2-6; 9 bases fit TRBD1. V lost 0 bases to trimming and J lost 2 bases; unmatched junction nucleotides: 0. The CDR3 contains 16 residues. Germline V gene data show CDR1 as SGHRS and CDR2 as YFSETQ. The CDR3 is CASSLGTGAGANVLTF. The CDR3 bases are TGCGCCAGCAGCTTGGGGACAGGGGCTGGGGCCAACGTCCTGACTTTC.

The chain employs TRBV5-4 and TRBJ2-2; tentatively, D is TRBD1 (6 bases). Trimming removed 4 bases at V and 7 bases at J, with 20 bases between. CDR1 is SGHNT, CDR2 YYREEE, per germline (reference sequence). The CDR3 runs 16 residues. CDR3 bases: TGTGCCAGCAGCGCGGGCTCTAACAGGGTAGGCGGGGAGCTGTTTTTT. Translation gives CASSAGSNRVGGELFF. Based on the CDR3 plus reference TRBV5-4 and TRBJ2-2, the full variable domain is ETGVTQSPTHLIKTRGQQVTLRCSSQSGHNTVSWYQQALGQGPQFIFQYYREEENGRGNFPPRFSGLQFPNYSSELNVNALELDDSALYLCASSAGSNRVGGELFFGEGSRLTVL.

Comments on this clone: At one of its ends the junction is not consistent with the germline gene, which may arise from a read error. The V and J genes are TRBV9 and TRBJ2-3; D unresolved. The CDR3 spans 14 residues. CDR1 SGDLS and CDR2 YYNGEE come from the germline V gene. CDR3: CASTVKPGTDTQYF. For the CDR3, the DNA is TGTGCCAGCACCGTAAAACCGGGCACAGATACGCAGTATTTT.

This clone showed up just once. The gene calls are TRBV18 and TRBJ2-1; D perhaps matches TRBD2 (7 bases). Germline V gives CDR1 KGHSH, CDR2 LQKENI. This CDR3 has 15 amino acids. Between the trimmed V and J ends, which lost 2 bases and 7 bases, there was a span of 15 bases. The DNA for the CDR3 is TGTGCCAGCTCACCAGATTACAGGGAGGGGAATGAGCAGTTCTTC. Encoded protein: CASSPDYREGNEQFF.

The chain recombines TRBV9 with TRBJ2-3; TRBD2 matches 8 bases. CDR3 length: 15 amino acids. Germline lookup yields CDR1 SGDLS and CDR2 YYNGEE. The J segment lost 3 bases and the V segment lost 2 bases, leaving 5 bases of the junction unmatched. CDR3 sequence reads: CASSVGGGGTDTQYF. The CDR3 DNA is TGTGCCAGCAGCGTCGGTGGCGGGGGGACAGATACGCAGTATTTT.

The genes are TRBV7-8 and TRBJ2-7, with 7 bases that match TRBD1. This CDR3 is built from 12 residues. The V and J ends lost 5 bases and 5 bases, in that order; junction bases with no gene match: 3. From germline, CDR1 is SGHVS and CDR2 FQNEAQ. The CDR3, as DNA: TGTGCCAGCAGCCAGACAGGGAACGAGCAGTACTTC. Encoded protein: CASSQTGNEQYF.

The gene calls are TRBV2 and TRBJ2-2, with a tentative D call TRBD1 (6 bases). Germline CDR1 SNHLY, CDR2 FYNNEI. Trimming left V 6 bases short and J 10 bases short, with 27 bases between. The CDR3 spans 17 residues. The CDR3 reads CASRRSGTNTVKVELFF. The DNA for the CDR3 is TGTGCCAGCAGACGCTCCGGGACAAATACAGTCAAAGTGGAGCTGTTTTTT.

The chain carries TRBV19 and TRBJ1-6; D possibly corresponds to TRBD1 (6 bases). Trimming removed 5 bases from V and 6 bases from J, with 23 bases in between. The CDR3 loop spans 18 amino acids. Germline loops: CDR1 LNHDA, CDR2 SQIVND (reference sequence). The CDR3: CASSPSWGGAELNSPLHF. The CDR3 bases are TGTGCCAGTAGTCCCTCATGGGGGGGGGCCGAACTTAATTCACCCCTCCACTTT.

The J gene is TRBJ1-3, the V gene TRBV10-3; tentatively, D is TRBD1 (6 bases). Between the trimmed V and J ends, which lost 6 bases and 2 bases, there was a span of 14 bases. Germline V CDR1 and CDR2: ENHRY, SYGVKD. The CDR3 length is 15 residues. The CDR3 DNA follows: TGTGCCATCAGGCCTCGACAGGTCACTGGAAACACCATATATTTT. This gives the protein CAIRPRQVTGNTIYF.